This entry lists 27 T cell receptor beta chains sequenced from one sample in a study of blood T cell repertoires in COVID-19. TCRdb's table, derived via immunoSEQ multiplex PCR, lists solely in-frame clones and lacks some. Here the sample spans more than 110,000 clones, roughly four fifths being singletons. The sample consisted of peripheral blood. These receptors were taken from a man aged 80 or over with acute or convalescent COVID-19.

The gene calls are TRBV2 and TRBJ1-1; 9 bases map to TRBD1. V shed 8 bases and J 1 base; nucleotides not matched to a gene: 2. Per germline, CDR1 SNHLY and CDR2 FYNNEI. The CDR3 has 13 residues. This CDR3 reads CASGGQGNTEAFF. The CDR3 DNA reads TGTGCCAGCGGGGGACAGGGGAACACTGAAGCTTTCTTT.

This chain links TRBV28 with TRBJ1-4, with no clear D. CDR1 MDHEN and CDR2 SYDVKM come from the germline V gene. V was cut by 6 bases and J by 0 bases, with 11 bases left in between. CDR3 length: 15 residues. The CDR3 coding sequence is TGTGCCAGCAGCGAACTAGATGCAACTAATGAAAAACTGTTTTTT. It specifies CASSELDATNEKLFF.

This clone was found once. The rearrangement links TRBV18 to TRBJ1-2; D is unclear. The germline gives CDR1 KGHSH, CDR2 LQKENI. V was cut by 2 bases and J by 6 bases, with 16 bases left in between. The CDR3 loop spans 15 amino acids. The CDR3 reads CASSPDYADEDGYTF. The CDR3 DNA sequence: TGTGCCAGCTCACCAGATTATGCAGACGAGGATGGCTACACCTTC.

This clone was counted a few times. The CDR3 region is CASSPGQLNEKLFF. Written as DNA, the CDR3 is TGTGCCAGCAGCCCGGGACAGCTGAATGAAAAACTGTTTTTT. The chain uses TRBV7-9 and TRBJ1-4; 7 bases are shared with TRBD1. Trimming at V came to 5 bases and at J to 5 bases, leaving 5 bases not matched to a gene. CDR1 is SEHNR and CDR2 is FQNEAQ in the germline V gene (reference sequence). The CDR3 has 14 residues.

This chain links TRBV7-2 with TRBJ1-6, with D unclear. Germline V gives CDR1 SGHTA, CDR2 FQGNSA. The CDR3 extends over 16 amino acids. The germline V and J ends were trimmed by 4 bases and 11 bases, with 21 bases remaining between them. The CDR3 is CASSWINGGRRPPLHF. Here the CDR3 DNA reads TGTGCCAGCAGCTGGATCAATGGAGGCAGGAGGCCACCCCTCCACTTT.

This clone was detected only once. The gene calls are TRBV7-3 and TRBJ1-1; D is uncertain. V lost 5 bases and J 0 bases, leaving 10 bases between the germline ends. Germline V lookup: CDR1 SGHTA, CDR2 FQGTGA. CDR3 length: 14 residues. DNA for the CDR3: TGTGCCAGCAGCCCCAGCGGGGTGAACACTGAAGCTTTCTTT. As protein: CASSPSGVNTEAFF. The full variable domain, with the rest looked up from reference TRBV7-3 and TRBJ1-1, is GAGVSQTPSNKVTEKGKYVELRCDPISGHTALYWYRQSLGQGPEFLIYFQGTGAADDSGLPNDRFFAVRPEGSVSTLKIQRTERGDSAVYLCASSPSGVNTEAFFGQGTRLTVV.

The chain uses TRBV15 and TRBJ2-7, with a possible D match to TRBD1 (5 bases). This CDR3 spans 14 amino acids. Germline V gene data show CDR1 as LNHNV and CDR2 as YYDKDF (reference sequence). V shed 3 bases and J shed 3 bases, with 12 bases lying between them. The CDR3 DNA is TGTGCCACCAGCAGTGGCAGGGTGGGCTACGAGCAGTACTTC. Its protein is CATSSGRVGYEQYF.

This sequence joins TRBV18 and TRBJ1-2; possibly TRBD1 for D (6 bases). This CDR3 contains 14 residues. The V end lost 4 bases, the J end lost 4 bases, and 13 bases lay between the germline ends. Germline V gene sequence: CDR1 KGHSH, CDR2 LQKENI. The CDR3 reads CASSLNRDSYGYTF. The CDR3 DNA sequence: TGTGCCAGCTCACTTAACAGGGATTCCTATGGCTACACCTTC.

The CDR3 protein is CASSRAGAEGYTF. The CDR3 region has the DNA TGTGCCAGCAGCCGGGCGGGGGCGGAGGGCTACACCTTC. The chain is built from TRBV5-5 and TRBJ1-2, with a tentative D call TRBD1 (6 bases). Trimming left V 4 bases short and J 8 bases short, with 15 bases between. CDR3 length: 13 residues. CDR1 is SGHKS and CDR2 is YYEKEE in the germline V gene (reference sequence).

CDR3 loop: CASREQGLAKNIQYF. In DNA, the CDR3 is TGTGCCAGCAGGGAACAGGGGCTAGCCAAAAACATTCAGTACTTC. The rearrangement uses TRBV2 and TRBJ2-4; 7 bases match TRBD1. V was pared by 6 bases and J by 0 bases, with 5 bases of the junction left unmatched. Germline CDR1 SNHLY, CDR2 FYNNEI. This CDR3 has 15 residues.

The chain links TRBV18 to TRBJ2-7; the match to TRBD1 covers 11 bases. Unmatched junction bases numbered 5, after V lost 2 bases and J lost 5 bases. The CDR3 loop spans 15 amino acids. The germline gives CDR1 KGHSH, CDR2 LQKENI. CDR3 nucleotides: TGTGCCAGCTCACCAAGGGACAGGGGGAACGACGAGCAGTACTTC. Amino acid sequence: CASSPRDRGNDEQYF.

This clone was counted a few times. The V and J genes are TRBV5-1 and TRBJ1-4; maybe TRBD1 (6 bases). The CDR3 contains 18 residues. Germline assignment: CDR1 SGHRS and CDR2 YFSETQ. The V end was cut by 4 bases, the J end by 5 bases, with 24 bases between. The CDR3 bases are TGCGCCAGCAGCCCTAACGTGGGGGCCGGGTGGGGAAATGAAAAACTGTTTTTT. It specifies CASSPNVGAGWGNEKLFF.

The chain carries TRBV7-3 and TRBJ2-3, with D possibly TRBD1 on 5 matching bases. V lost 2 bases to trimming and J lost 0 bases, with 9 bases between them. The germline gives CDR1 SGHTA, CDR2 FQGTGA. The CDR3 runs to 15 residues. The CDR3 reads CASSLWAGSTDTQYF. The CDR3 bases are TGTGCCAGCAGCTTATGGGCAGGGAGCACAGATACGCAGTATTTT.

The V gene is TRBV14, the J gene TRBJ2-2, with D uncertain. The CDR3 is 16 amino acids. Germline V gives CDR1 SGHDN, CDR2 FVKESK. The V and J ends lost 2 bases and 0 bases respectively, with 10 bases between them. CDR3 loop: CASSQSTTTNTGELFF. The CDR3 nucleotides read TGTGCCAGCAGCCAATCGACCACTACGAACACCGGGGAGCTGTTTTTT.

The chain is built from TRBV24-1 and TRBJ2-1; possible D gene TRBD2, 5 bases. Germline CDR1 reads KGHDR; CDR2 reads SFDVKD. The CDR3 has 15 residues. Deletions cut 1 base from V and 7 bases from J, with 13 bases between. The CDR3 bases are TGTGCCACCAGTGATTTAGCGGACCCTAGGAATGAGCAGTTCTTC. The encoded protein is CATSDLADPRNEQFF.

The chain joins TRBV6-5 to TRBJ1-2; D not certain. This CDR3 spans 14 amino acids. CDR1 MNHEY and CDR2 SVGAGI come from the germline V gene. The ends were cut back, 8 bases at V and 4 bases at J, with 17 bases in the middle. CDR3: CASHPEALFYGYTF. The CDR3 bases are TGTGCCAGCCATCCCGAAGCCTTATTCTATGGCTACACCTTC.

The V gene is TRBV6-5, the J gene TRBJ2-1; 10 nucleotides align to TRBD2. The CDR3 covers 14 residues. Germline V gene lookup returns CDR1 MNHEY and CDR2 SVGAGI. V was clipped by 6 bases and J by 7 bases; unmatched bases: 6. Here the CDR3 DNA reads TGTGCCAGCAGGGGGGCTAGCGGGGGTAATGAGCAGTTCTTC. Translation gives CASRGASGGNEQFF.

This rearrangement joins TRBV5-6 to TRBJ1-2; TRBD1 might be the D (5 bases). Deletions cut 5 bases from V and 1 base from J, with 12 bases between. Germline values: CDR1 SGHDT, CDR2 YYEEEE. The CDR3 extends over 14 amino acids. The CDR3 protein is CASRTGGINYGYTF. CDR3 bases: TGTGCCAGCAGGACTGGGGGGATTAACTATGGCTACACCTTC. Supplemented by reference TRBV5-6 and TRBJ1-2, the full variable domain reads DAGVTQSPTHLIKTRGQQVTLRCSPKSGHDTVSWYQQALGQGPQFIFQYYEEEERQRGNFPDRFSGHQFPNYSSELNVNALLLGDSALYLCASRTGGINYGYTFGSGTRLTVV.

This clone was seen more than once but under ten times. This chain connects TRBV14 to TRBJ2-7; D is possibly TRBD1 (6 bases). CDR1 is SGHDN, CDR2 FVKESK, per germline. The CDR3 is 15 residues long. V lost 4 bases, J lost 2 bases, and 15 bases lay in between. Here the CDR3 reads CASSPARQVTYEQYF. The CDR3 nucleotides are TGTGCCAGCAGCCCAGCAAGACAGGTCACCTACGAGCAGTACTTC.

The chain has TRBV7-9 and TRBJ2-3; D unclear. CDR1 is SEHNR and CDR2 is FQNEAQ in the germline V gene (reference sequence). The CDR3 runs to 16 residues. V shed 1 base and J shed 0 bases, with 11 bases lying between them. CDR3 loop: CASSLGAQASTDTQYF. Written as DNA, the CDR3 is TGTGCCAGCAGCTTAGGGGCACAAGCTAGCACAGATACGCAGTATTTT.

The CDR3 here is CASSYQGSNQPQHF. The DNA for the CDR3 is TGTGCCAGCAGTTACCAGGGAAGCAATCAGCCCCAGCATTTT. The V call is TRBV6-5, the J call TRBJ1-5; perhaps TRBD1 as D (5 bases). Trimming left V 2 bases short and J 1 base short, with 6 bases between. Germline V gene lookup returns CDR1 MNHEY and CDR2 SVGAGI. This CDR3 contains 14 residues.

This clone was observed a handful of times. The rearrangement links TRBV7-2 to TRBJ1-4, with D uncertain. Germline-derived CDR1 and CDR2 are SGHTA and FQGNSA. Between the trimmed V and J ends, which lost 5 bases and 4 bases, there was a span of 8 bases. This CDR3 is 13 amino acids long. CDR3 region: CASSPTVNEKLFF. In DNA, the CDR3 is TGTGCCAGCAGCCCTACCGTTAATGAAAAACTGTTTTTT.

The rearrangement uses TRBV30 and TRBJ2-7; D perhaps matches TRBD2 (6 bases). The germline V gene has CDR1 GTSNPN and CDR2 SVGIG (reference sequence). V lost 0 bases and J 5 bases, leaving 11 bases between the germline ends. CDR3 length: 13 amino acids. This chain's CDR3 is CAWSVEGRNEQYF. CDR3 in DNA: TGTGCCTGGAGTGTGGAGGGGAGAAACGAGCAGTACTTC.

A few counts support this clone. The V gene is TRBV5-1, the J gene TRBJ1-6, with TRBD1 identical over 9 bases. The CDR3 totals 13 residues. Germline-derived CDR1 and CDR2 are SGHRS and YFSETQ. J gave up 7 bases and V 4 bases, and 0 bases lay outside the gene matches. CDR3 sequence: CASSDRGNSPLHF. CDR3 bases: TGCGCCAGCAGCGACAGGGGGAATTCACCCCTCCACTTT.

This clone came up a few times. The V call is TRBV4-1, the J call TRBJ1-2, with D possibly matching TRBD1 (6 bases). The CDR3 contains 14 residues. The germline V gene encodes CDR1 MGHRA and CDR2 YSYEKL. V lost 1 base and J lost 5, with 11 bases in between. In nucleotides, the CDR3 is TGCGCCAGCAGCCAAGTGGGGGCAAGGTATGGCTACACCTTC. Its protein is CASSQVGARYGYTF.

This clone was observed a handful of times. The chain uses TRBV7-5 and TRBJ2-7; the D call TRBD1 from the table was never checked on the DNA. TRBV7-5 is an annotated pseudogene. The CDR3 totals 16 residues. The CDR3 spells CARSLLGTVIYYEQYF. CDR3 nucleotides: TGTGCCAGAAGCTTGTTAGGGACAGTAATTTACTACGAGCAGTACTTC.

This sequence joins TRBV3-1 (or the pseudogene TRBV3-2) and TRBJ1-4; TRBD1 is a possible D gene (5 bases). V was shortened by 4 bases and J by 7 bases, with 13 bases between the two germline ends. Germline values: CDR1 LGHDT, CDR2 YNNKEL (reference sequence). This CDR3 comprises 14 residues. The CDR3 DNA is TGTGCCAGCAGCCGGGCCCAGGGCCGTGAAAAACTGTTTTTT. Its translation: CASSRAQGREKLFF.